The clone carrying this T cell receptor (beta chain) occurred a few times. Only in-frame clones appear in the TCRdb table, and some are missing; sequencing was by immunoSEQ multiplex PCR. This sample carries 160,000 or so clones, roughly 83% of them seen once, and the ten largest clones take roughly 10%. The sample comes from a study of cytomegalovirus exposure and HLA in healthy donors. Germline V gene lookup returns CDR1 SGHRS and CDR2 YFSETQ. V was pared by 4 bases and J by 2 bases, with 6 bases of the junction left unmatched. The CDR3 is 15 residues long. The source of this sequence is a man aged 25-40 years in good health and CMV-seropositive. The chain joins TRBV5-1 to TRBJ2-7; 10 bases line up with TRBD1. The specimen sequenced was PBMCs. CDR3 nucleotide sequence: TGCGCCAGCAGCGCGACAGGGGGCAGAACCTACGAGCAGTACTTC. Its translation is CASSATGGRTYEQYF.